Presented here are 20 T cell receptor beta chains from one specimen sequenced in a study of cytomegalovirus exposure and HLA in healthy donors. This PCR relied on a set of 60 Vbeta primers and 13 Jbeta primers. Only in-frame clones appear in the TCRdb table, and some are missing; sequencing was by immunoSEQ multiplex PCR. In the table there are fewer than 250,000 clones, 60% to 80% of which are singletons. Specimen: PBMCs. These receptors came from a man between 18 and 29 years old in good health and CMV-seronegative.

The V gene is TRBV5-1, the J gene TRBJ2-2; D is perhaps TRBD2 (7 bases). The CDR3 has 13 residues. V lost 7 bases and J lost 5, with 12 bases in between. Looked up from germline, CDR1 is SGHRS and CDR2 is YFSETQ. In DNA form, the CDR3 reads TGCGCCAGCGGGGGGGCACTAACCGGGGAGCTGTTTTTT. Translating it yields CASGGALTGELFF.

The V and J genes are TRBV4-3 and TRBJ1-1; unclear D gene. The CDR3 runs 11 residues. Trimming left V 0 bases short and J 8 bases short, with 4 bases between. Per the germline V gene, CDR1 is LGHNA and CDR2 is YSLEER. The chain's CDR3 is CASSQDREAFF. Written as DNA, the CDR3 is TGCGCCAGCAGCCAAGACAGGGAAGCTTTCTTT.

The V gene is TRBV6-1, the J gene TRBJ2-3; 9 bases align to TRBD2. CDR1 and CDR2 (germline): MNHNS, SASEGT. CDR3 length: 20 residues. V shed 2 bases, J shed 0 bases, and the junction held 15 bases outside the gene matches. CDR3 coding DNA: TGTGCCAGCAGTGAAACCTTAGCGGGAGAGAGAGGGTTTAGCACAGATACGCAGTATTTT. Its protein product is CASSETLAGERGFSTDTQYF.

The chain employs TRBV4-2 and TRBJ2-5, with D tentatively TRBD2 (6 bases). The CDR3 has 16 amino acids. The V gene lost 2 bases and the J gene lost 5 bases, with 18 bases spanning the gap. Germline V CDR1 and CDR2: LGHNA, YNFKEQ. The CDR3 sequence is CASSQRAAGREETQYF. CDR3 nucleotide sequence: TGTGCCAGCAGCCAAAGGGCTGCGGGAAGAGAGGAGACCCAGTACTTC.

This clone was seen once. The CDR3 region is CASSSGQGPDEQFF. The CDR3 DNA sequence: TGCGCCAGCAGCTCCGGACAGGGGCCCGATGAGCAGTTCTTC. The V call is TRBV5-1, the J call TRBJ2-1; 9 bases align to TRBD1. J gave up 8 bases and V 3 bases, and 6 bases lay outside the gene matches. CDR3 length: 14 amino acids. Germline V lookup: CDR1 SGHRS, CDR2 YFSETQ. Together with reference TRBV5-1 and TRBJ2-1, the CDR3 gives the full variable domain: KAGVTQTPRYLIKTRGQQVTLSCSPISGHRSVSWYQQTPGQGLQFLFEYFSETQRNKGNFPGRFSGRQFSNSRSEMNVSTLELGDSALYLCASSSGQGPDEQFFGPGTRLTVL.

This chain connects TRBV12-5 to TRBJ2-7, with 8 bases that match TRBD1. Germline CDR1 and CDR2: LGHNT and FRNRAP. J was trimmed by 9 bases and V by 6 bases; bases with no gene match: 10. The CDR3 length is 13 residues. The CDR3 sequence is CASGWTGYPWQYF. CDR3 sequence (DNA): TGTGCTAGTGGATGGACAGGGTATCCCTGGCAGTACTTC.

The rearrangement links TRBV4-3 to TRBJ1-4; D perhaps matches TRBD1 (6 bases). Looked up from germline, CDR1 is LGHNA and CDR2 is YSLEER. The CDR3 is 15 residues long. The V end was cut by 6 bases, the J end by 6 bases, with 17 bases between. CDR3 region: CASRHRWTADEKLFF. CDR3 DNA sequence: TGCGCCAGCAGACATAGGTGGACAGCTGATGAAAAACTGTTTTTT.

The chain joins TRBV30 to TRBJ1-5; maybe TRBD1 (5 bases). The V and J ends lost 5 bases and 4 bases respectively, with 12 bases between them. Germline values: CDR1 GTSNPN, CDR2 SVGIG (reference sequence). The CDR3 is 13 amino acids. The chain's CDR3 is CAWALKGNQPQHF. DNA for the CDR3: TGTGCCTGGGCCTTGAAGGGGAATCAGCCCCAGCATTTT.

This clone was picked up one time. V usage is TRBV5-1 and J usage is TRBJ1-2; D perhaps matches TRBD1 (6 bases). Germline CDR1 and CDR2: SGHRS and YFSETQ. V was clipped by 0 bases and J by 7 bases, with 13 bases between them. The CDR3 has 14 amino acids. The CDR3 spells CASSLDRDSGGYTF. CDR3 nucleotide sequence: TGCGCCAGCAGCTTGGACAGGGATAGTGGTGGCTACACCTTC.

CDR3 coding DNA: TGCGCCAGCAGCCAAGACCGGGCGGGGGGGTACAATGAGCAGTTCTTC. Encoded protein: CASSQDRAGGYNEQFF. The rearrangement uses TRBV4-3 and TRBJ2-1, with TRBD2 identical over 9 bases. Unmatched junction bases numbered 4, after V lost 0 bases and J lost 4 bases. CDR1 and CDR2 from the germline V gene are LGHNA and YSLEER. This CDR3 has 16 residues.

This clone was found a few times. This chain uses TRBV7-2 with TRBJ2-3, with 7 bases that match TRBD2. CDR1 and CDR2 from the germline V gene are SGHTA and FQGNSA. Trimming took 5 bases from V and 4 from J; bases not matched to a gene: 6. This CDR3 has 14 amino acids. DNA of the CDR3: TGTGCCAGCAGCACGCTAGGGAGGGCAGATACGCAGTATTTT. Residues: CASSTLGRADTQYF.

The chain couples TRBV28 to TRBJ1-2; D perhaps matches TRBD1 (6 bases). The germline V gene has CDR1 MDHEN and CDR2 SYDVKM. The CDR3 loop spans 11 amino acids. Deletions cut 7 bases from V and 8 bases from J, with 11 bases between. The chain's CDR3 is CASTGGWGYTF. The CDR3 bases are TGTGCCAGCACTGGGGGCTGGGGCTACACCTTC.

This chain uses TRBV5-6 with TRBJ2-1; D is uncertain. Trimming took 1 base from V and 8 from J, leaving 16 bases between them. The CDR3 has 15 residues. Germline assignment: CDR1 SGHDT and CDR2 YYEEEE. The CDR3: CASSLIPAEADEQFF. The CDR3 DNA follows: TGTGCCAGCAGCTTGATCCCAGCAGAGGCGGATGAGCAGTTCTTC.

The chain couples TRBV30 to TRBJ1-4; 8 bases match TRBD1. The CDR3 consists of 12 residues. Germline CDR1 and CDR2: GTSNPN and SVGIG (reference sequence). V dropped 5 bases and J dropped 8; count of bases not matched to a gene: 4. The CDR3 bases are TGTGCCTGGGACAGGGGCAGGGAAAAACTGTTTTTT. Protein product: CAWDRGREKLFF.

V is TRBV30 and J is TRBJ2-1, with TRBD1 as a possible D gene (7 bases). Trimming left V 7 bases short and J 0 bases short, with 16 bases between. The CDR3 is made up of 15 amino acids. Germline values: CDR1 GTSNPN, CDR2 SVGIG (reference sequence). CDR3 bases: TGTGCCTCATGGGGGGACAGAACCTCCTACAATGAGCAGTTCTTC. Residues: CASWGDRTSYNEQFF.

Regarding this clone: A read error may produce the germline difference seen at one junction end. The V gene is TRBV7-9, the J gene TRBJ2-1, with 7 bases identical to TRBD1. The CDR3 totals 16 residues. Germline V CDR1 and CDR2: SEHNR, FQNEAQ (reference sequence). The CDR3 sequence is CSSSLGGPSGGNEQFF. CDR3 DNA: TGTTCCAGCAGCTTAGGGGGACCCTCAGGGGGCAATGAGCAGTTCTTC.

The V call is TRBV19, the J call TRBJ1-5; a possible D gene is TRBD1 (5 bases). This CDR3 spans 15 amino acids. Trimming removed 4 bases at V and 3 bases at J, with 13 bases between. Germline V CDR1 and CDR2: LNHDA, SQIVND (reference sequence). This CDR3 reads CASSKIDSSNQPQHF. The CDR3 region has the DNA TGTGCCAGTAGTAAAATTGACAGCTCCAATCAGCCCCAGCATTTT.

This chain joins TRBV5-1 and TRBJ2-7; 8 bases line up with TRBD1. The CDR3 is made up of 14 amino acids. V lost 4 bases and J lost 3; bases outside the gene matches: 6. Germline V gene data show CDR1 as SGHRS and CDR2 as YFSETQ. The CDR3 spells CASSTDRDVYEQYF. DNA for the CDR3: TGCGCCAGCAGCACGGACAGGGACGTCTACGAGCAGTACTTC.

This clone has only one observation. The chain carries TRBV2 and TRBJ2-2, with 9 nucleotides matching TRBD1. Germline V CDR1 and CDR2: SNHLY, FYNNEI. V trimming: 8 bases; J trimming: 4 bases; junction bases outside the gene matches: 8. There are 15 residues in the CDR3. CDR3 protein: CASGWTGASTGELFF. CDR3 nucleotides: TGTGCCAGCGGTTGGACAGGGGCCAGCACCGGGGAGCTGTTTTTT.

The chain combines TRBV7-8 with TRBJ2-1, with 9 bases matching TRBD1. V dropped 1 base and J dropped 6; count of bases not matched to a gene: 7. This CDR3 has 16 residues. Germline V CDR1 and CDR2: SGHVS, FQNEAQ. CDR3 DNA: TGTGCCAGCAGCTTAGTCCCCCCGACAGGGGGCAATGAGCAGTTCTTC. This translates into CASSLVPPTGGNEQFF.